This T cell receptor (beta chain) is drawn from a study of blood T cell repertoires in COVID-19. Study as a whole: Some COVID-19 samples were acute and others convalescent; all came from the United States, Italy and Spain. Sources were T cells, B-cell-depleted T cells, or PBMCs; the material itself was cDNA or gDNA.

Original processing methods: Amplification from reference gene primers served as the basis for estimated nucleated cell counts. The data were produced by immunoSEQ multiplex PCR, yet TCRdb's version contains in-frame clones alone and is incomplete. V and J calls and clone size are those listed in that table; D and trimming were worked out from the DNA. The sample consists of over 150,000 clones, 70% to 90% of them appearing once. Per germline, CDR1 SGHDT and CDR2 YYEEEE. Trimming removed 5 bases from V and 7 bases from J; junction bases left unmatched: 9. The CDR3 loop spans 15 amino acids. The J gene is TRBJ2-2, the V gene TRBV5-6; 9 nucleotides agree with TRBD1. The sample consisted of peripheral blood. The clonotype originates from a man aged 35-49 years with acute or convalescent COVID-19. The DNA for the CDR3 is TGTGCCAGCAGTCCCGGGACAGGGCGTGACGGGGAGCTGTTTTTT. It translates to CASSPGTGRDGELFF. Complete variable domain (other parts from reference TRBV5-6 and TRBJ2-2): DAGVTQSPTHLIKTRGQQVTLRCSPKSGHDTVSWYQQALGQGPQFIFQYYEEEERQRGNFPDRFSGHQFPNYSSELNVNALLLGDSALYLCASSPGTGRDGELFFGEGSRLTVL.